The T cell receptor (beta chain) under discussion was sequenced for a study of CD8+ T cells in alopecia areata. Trimming shortened V by 4 bases and J by 10 bases, and 13 bases separated the two germline ends. This CDR3 has 13 residues. Germline CDR1 and CDR2: SGHTA and FQGNSA. Treatment noted: oral pan-JAK inhibitor, 5-10 mg twice daily. Peripheral blood samples and lesional scalp punch biopsies were obtained from alopecia areata patients. RNA extraction and reverse transcription yielded cDNA as sequencing template. Measured with immunoSEQ multiplex PCR; TCRdb has only the in-frame clones, and not every one. Of approximately 200,000 clones in the sample, roughly 50% were seen once. Study observations and caveats: Many expanded lesional clones remained in scalp and blood on tofacitinib. Scalp lesions, especially in alopecia totalis/universalis, had higher clonality than normal scalp.

Worth noting for this clone: Its antigen is undetermined.

The TCR comes from a human donor with alopecia areata. Sequencing was performed on CD4+ T cells sorted from blood, taken at week 24, from a patient treated with tofacitinib. This sequence joins TRBV7-2 and TRBJ2-2, with D possibly matching TRBD1 (6 bases). CDR3 DNA sequence: TGTGCCAGCAGCTCCCGGACAGCTTTGGAGCTGTTTTTT. It specifies CASSSRTALELFF.